The 5 T cell receptor beta chains reported below all come from one sample, sequenced in a study of T-cell memory formation after mild COVID-19. TCRdb called the 5' RACE reads again in MiXCR, with one record for every CDR3 protein. The sample has about 270,000 distinct CDR3 sequences, approximately 16% seen once. Sequencing was performed on PBMCs or a T cell subset sorted from them (not recorded which). Source of these receptors: a man between 18 and 35 years old who had mild COVID-19 (a few samples of this study predate the infection). Cell type and time point are not known.

J is TRBJ2-1 and V is TRBV4-3; 14 bases line up with TRBD2. Per germline, CDR1 LGHNA and CDR2 YSLEER. Germline trimming cut 1 base from V and 7 bases from J; bases unmatched to any gene: 6. CDR3 length equals 17 residues. The chain's CDR3 is CASSQAPGLAGVNEQFF. The CDR3 nucleotides are TGCGCCAGCAGCCAAGCACCGGGACTAGCGGGGGTTAATGAGCAGTTCTTC.

The chain carries TRBV5-4 and TRBJ1-1; perhaps TRBD1 as D (6 bases). The germline V and J ends were trimmed by 2 bases and 8 bases, with 7 bases remaining between them. The CDR3 sequence is 11 residues long. Germline V gives CDR1 SGHNT, CDR2 YYREEE (reference sequence). CDR3 loop: CASSFGQEAFF. CDR3 nucleotides: TGTGCCAGCAGCTTCGGACAGGAAGCTTTCTTT.

The chain recombines TRBV5-5 with TRBJ2-1, with TRBD2 as a possible D gene (5 bases). Germline V CDR1 and CDR2: SGHKS, YYEKEE (reference sequence). The CDR3 has 13 residues. Between the trimmed V and J ends, which lost 0 bases and 5 bases, there was a span of 6 bases. Written as DNA, the CDR3 is TGTGCCAGCAGCTTGGTGGGAGACAATGAGCAGTTCTTC. Its translation: CASSLVGDNEQFF.

The chain carries TRBV6-6 and TRBJ2-7; 8 bases align to TRBD2. The CDR3 runs to 18 residues. J was trimmed by 5 bases and V by 0 bases; bases with no gene match: 15. Per the germline V gene, CDR1 is MNHNY and CDR2 is SVGAGI (reference sequence). This chain's CDR3 is CASSYSRGTAGGKNEQYV. DNA for the CDR3: TGTGCCAGCAGTTACTCGAGAGGGACGGCGGGGGGCAAAAACGAGCAGTACGTC.

The table lists this clonotype with a few counts. The chain employs TRBV19 and TRBJ1-1; no firm D call. Germline CDR1 is LNHDA and CDR2 is SQIVND (reference sequence). The V and J ends lost 7 bases and 4 bases respectively, with 13 bases between them. CDR3 length equals 13 residues. CDR3 residues: CASMFDASTEAFF. The CDR3, as DNA: TGTGCCAGTATGTTCGACGCCAGCACTGAAGCTTTCTTT. Complete variable domain (other parts from reference TRBV19 and TRBJ1-1): DGGITQSPKYLFRKEGQNVTLSCEQNLNHDAMYWYRQDPGQGLRLIYYSQIVNDFQKGDIAEGYSVSREKKESFPLTVTSAQKNPTAFYLCASMFDASTEAFFGQGTRLTVV.